This note documents a single T cell receptor (beta chain) sequence. This clonotype was counted many times. It has no known antigen specificity. The sample holds no much larger clone one base away, and base qualities are not on file. For CDR1 and CDR2, the germline V gene lists SQVTM and ANQGSEA. From cysteine to phenylalanine, the CDR3 is 14 amino acids long. Left in the record is the CDR3 DNA by itself, 42 bases read in frame from the first base. From V the trimming removes 7 bases and from J it removes 1 base, while the gene matches leave 7 bases of the junction unaccounted for. The sample belongs to a study of T-cell reconstitution after alpha-beta-depleted transplantation in children (TCRdb year 2016). Concerning the study at large: Using TCR repertoire profiling, the study quantitatively followed how T-cell immune reconstitution unfolded in children after TCRalphabeta/CD19-depleted allogeneic hematopoietic cell transplantation.

On the study overall, not on this receptor specifically: Hyperexpanded clone frequencies declined over subsequent months; after one year, T-cell counts and TCRbeta diversity were mostly attributed to newly produced T cells. In some patients, high TCRbeta diversity at day 60 was attributed to recipient T cells and intrathymic progenitors that had survived conditioning. About two months after transplant, the apparently early recovery of alphabetaT-cell counts reportedly depended on just several hundred clones that had expanded rapidly and came from non-depleted graft cells.

Libraries were made using PCR. The listed sequencing device is Illumina HiSeq 2500. To normalize quantification of the TCRbeta repertoire, the TCR libraries were built with molecular barcoding that relied on unique molecular identifiers. In-frame beta chains were kept once TCRdb had trimmed the public reads at Q25 with fastp and called clones with MiXCR. Rows merge per CDR3 protein into single entries with the most common DNA and genes. In this sample the table shows approximately 98,000 distinct CDR3 sequences, 5.5% to 6.5% of which occur a single time. Less than 30% of the sample is in the top ten clones. The treatment or condition label on this specimen signifies: allogeneic hematopoietic cell transplantation with graft depleted of TCRalphabeta T cells and CD19 B cells. The transplant recipients were children given TCRalphabeta/CD19-depleted allogeneic hematopoietic cell grafts.

The clonotype originates from a male patient between 2 and 10 years old who had a stem cell transplant for acute lymphoblastic leukemia, so the T cells may come from the graft donor. The sequence is built from TRBV29-1 and TRBJ2-3; TRBD2 agrees with 8 junctional bases. Sequencing was performed on PBMCs, mostly from graft donor cells, taken 360 days after TCRalphabeta/CD19-depleted stem cell transplant. The sequence in DNA is TGCAGCGACCGCGGGGGGCCAGGCACAGATACGCAGTATTTT. Its translation reads: CSDRGGPGTDTQYF.